Shown below are 20 T cell receptor beta chains from a single sample sequenced in a study of graft-versus-host responses after intestinal transplantation. The data were produced by immunoSEQ multiplex PCR, yet TCRdb's version contains in-frame clones alone and is incomplete. The sample contains 30,000 or so clones, about 80% of which appear only once. Their specific antigens are unknown. The specimen was unstimulated CD8+ T cells sorted from spleen or lymph node cells, collected before intestinal transplant. The receptors stem from a human donor who received an intestinal transplant.

The V call is TRBV27, the J call TRBJ2-7, with TRBD1 matching 12 bases. Germline CDR1 MNHEY, CDR2 SMNVEV (reference sequence). J was trimmed by 6 bases and V by 2 bases; bases with no gene match: 8. This CDR3 has 16 residues. The CDR3 bases are TGTGCCAGCAGTTTAATAGGGGGACAGGGGGCGGGCGAGCAGTACTTC. It translates to CASSLIGGQGAGEQYF.

This rearrangement joins TRBV27 to TRBJ2-1, with 7 bases aligning to TRBD1. Germline V gene data show CDR1 as MNHEY and CDR2 as SMNVEV (reference sequence). J gave up 7 bases and V 5 bases, and 2 bases lay outside the gene matches. The CDR3 consists of 12 residues. CDR3 amino acids: CASSPQGNEQFF. The CDR3 DNA reads as TGTGCCAGCAGTCCACAGGGGAATGAGCAGTTCTTC.

The chain joins TRBV6-6 to TRBJ2-7, with 8 bases that match TRBD1. Germline loops: CDR1 MNHNY, CDR2 SVGAGI (reference sequence). V lost 5 bases and J lost 2; bases outside the gene matches: 11. The CDR3 runs 16 residues. CDR3 amino acids: CASSQSYGTGPYEQYF. The CDR3 nucleotides read TGTGCCAGCAGTCAATCCTACGGGACAGGACCCTACGAGCAGTACTTC.

The chain joins TRBV27 to TRBJ2-7; 9 bases fit TRBD2. Germline V gene data show CDR1 as MNHEY and CDR2 as SMNVEV (reference sequence). Unmatched junction bases numbered 7, after V lost 5 bases and J lost 2 bases. CDR3 length: 15 amino acids. CDR3 sequence (DNA): TGTGCCAGCAGTCAATCCGGGACTAGCCCCTACGAGCAGTACTTC. Translation gives CASSQSGTSPYEQYF.

This clone has just one count. The chain combines TRBV27 with TRBJ2-7; TRBD1 might be the D (6 bases). This CDR3 region has 13 residues. CDR1 and CDR2 from the germline V gene are MNHEY and SMNVEV (reference sequence). Trimming shortened V by 3 bases and J by 4 bases, and 10 bases separated the two germline ends. The CDR3 nucleotides read TGTGCCAGCAGTTTGGGGACACATTACGAGCAGTACTTC. Protein product: CASSLGTHYEQYF.

This sequence joins TRBV4-1 and TRBJ1-3; 10 nucleotides align to TRBD1. Germline CDR1 and CDR2: MGHRA and YSYEKL. The CDR3 is made up of 19 amino acids. With V trimmed by 3 bases and J by 0 bases, 11 bases remained unmatched. DNA of the CDR3: TGCGCCAGCAGCCATTACCGGGACAGGGGCCATACCTCTGGAAACACCATATATTTT. Translated: CASSHYRDRGHTSGNTIYF.

This clone was recorded once. The rearrangement links TRBV5-6 to TRBJ2-2; D gene ambiguous. This CDR3 region has 17 residues. V shed 0 bases and J shed 5 bases, with 17 bases lying between them. The V gene's germline CDR1 is SGHDT and CDR2 YYEEEE. CDR3 sequence reads: CASSLGANDGWTGELFF. CDR3 sequence (DNA): TGTGCCAGCAGCTTGGGGGCTAACGACGGCTGGACCGGGGAGCTGTTTTTT.

J is TRBJ2-2 and V is TRBV19; 9 nucleotides agree with TRBD2. CDR1 LNHDA and CDR2 SQIVND come from the germline V gene (reference sequence). The J segment lost 4 bases and the V segment lost 4 bases, leaving 4 bases of the junction unmatched. The CDR3 consists of 15 residues. CDR3 nucleotides: TGTGCCAGTAGTACCGGACTAGCGTCCACCGGGGAGCTGTTTTTT. This codes for CASSTGLASTGELFF.

This sequence joins TRBV30 and TRBJ1-6; D is possibly TRBD1 (5 bases). Germline-derived CDR1 and CDR2 are GTSNPN and SVGIG (reference sequence). CDR3 length: 17 amino acids. V shed 0 bases and J shed 2 bases, with 14 bases lying between them. CDR3 loop: CAWSVSGGFPYNSPLHF. DNA for the CDR3: TGTGCCTGGAGTGTATCCGGGGGATTCCCCTATAATTCACCCCTCCACTTT.

The chain uses TRBV27 and TRBJ2-5; 9 nucleotides agree with TRBD1. The CDR3 sequence is 16 residues long. Germline V gene lookup returns CDR1 MNHEY and CDR2 SMNVEV (reference sequence). Trimming at V came to 8 bases and at J to 1 base, leaving 11 bases not matched to a gene. CDR3 in DNA: TGTGCCAGCGATTGGACGGACAGGGGATGCCAAGAGACCCAGTACTTC. Encoded protein: CASDWTDRGCQETQYF.

This chain joins TRBV28 and TRBJ2-5; D is undetermined. Germline V gene lookup returns CDR1 MDHEN and CDR2 SYDVKM. With 2 bases removed from V and 7 bases from J, the gap between germline ends came to 14 bases. The CDR3 totals 14 residues. The CDR3 loop reads CASSLRIYPGTQYF. The CDR3, as DNA: TGTGCCAGCAGTTTAAGAATTTACCCGGGGACCCAGTACTTC. The variable domain in full, with the rest retrieved from reference TRBV28 and TRBJ2-5, is DVKVTQSSRYLVKRTGEKVFLECVQDMDHENMFWYRQDPGLGLRLIYFSYDVKMKEKGDIPEGYSVSREKKERFSLILESASTNQTSMYLCASSLRIYPGTQYFGPGTRLLVL.

This clone occurred once. The chain is built from TRBV6-4 and TRBJ2-7; possibly TRBD1 for D (5 bases). V was pared by 7 bases and J by 2 bases, with 12 bases between. Looked up from germline, CDR1 is MRHNA and CDR2 is SNTAGT. The CDR3 loop spans 13 amino acids. The CDR3 protein is CASIVRQTYEQYF. CDR3 coding DNA: TGTGCCAGCATAGTACGACAGACCTACGAGCAGTACTTC.

The gene calls are TRBV13 and TRBJ1-1; TRBD1 matches at 11 bases. This CDR3 is built from 17 residues. Germline CDR1 PRHDT, CDR2 FYEKMQ (reference sequence). After removal of 4 bases from V and 2 bases from J, the junction contained 9 bases not matched to a gene. CDR3 residues: CASSSNDGTGGNTEAFF. The CDR3 nucleotides are TGTGCCAGCAGCTCGAATGACGGGACAGGGGGTAACACTGAAGCTTTCTTT.

This chain joins TRBV6-1 and TRBJ1-2, with TRBD1 matching over 11 bases. Germline CDR1 reads MNHNS; CDR2 reads SASEGT. Unmatched junction bases numbered 7, after V lost 6 bases and J lost 4 bases. The CDR3 runs 15 residues. The CDR3 loop is CASREPGQGGYGYTF. CDR3 DNA: TGTGCCAGCAGGGAACCGGGACAGGGGGGCTATGGCTACACCTTC.

DNA of the CDR3: TGTGCCAGCAGTTCGGGACAGGGGCGGGACGAGCAGTACTTC. This encodes CASSSGQGRDEQYF. The rearrangement uses TRBV6-5 and TRBJ2-7; TRBD1 matches 10 bases. This CDR3 contains 14 residues. Trimming removed 4 bases from V and 5 bases from J; junction bases left unmatched: 5. Germline lookup yields CDR1 MNHEY and CDR2 SVGAGI.

The gene calls are TRBV4-1 and TRBJ2-1, with a possible D match to TRBD1 (6 bases). Germline V gene sequence: CDR1 MGHRA, CDR2 YSYEKL. The CDR3 is 15 amino acids. Trimming shortened V by 8 bases and J by 1 base, and 15 bases separated the two germline ends. CDR3 in DNA: TGCGCCAGCCGCCGGACAGACTTTTCCTACAATGAGCAGTTCTTC. Its protein product is CASRRTDFSYNEQFF.

CDR3 coding DNA: TGTGCCATCAGTGAGTACCTCGGTGAGACCCAGTACTTC. Residues: CAISEYLGETQYF. The chain uses TRBV10-3 and TRBJ2-5; D gene ambiguous. This CDR3 has 13 residues. Germline V gene data show CDR1 as ENHRY and CDR2 as SYGVKD. With 1 base removed from V and 5 bases from J, the gap between germline ends came to 8 bases.

The V call is TRBV27, the J call TRBJ2-3; 7 positions match TRBD1. V gave up 3 bases and J gave up 1 base; unmatched junction bases: 1. CDR1 and CDR2 from the germline V gene are MNHEY and SMNVEV (reference sequence). The CDR3 is made up of 14 amino acids. CDR3 sequence: CASSFTGGTDTQYF. The CDR3 DNA reads TGTGCCAGCAGTTTCACAGGGGGCACAGATACGCAGTATTTT.

The chain recombines TRBV28 with TRBJ2-7, with no clear D. V was cut by 5 bases and J by 12 bases, with 8 bases left in between. The CDR3 has 9 amino acids. Germline loops: CDR1 MDHEN, CDR2 SYDVKM. CDR3 amino acids: CASSPPWYF. The CDR3, as DNA: TGTGCCAGCAGTCCCCCGTGGTACTTC.

This chain links TRBV6-6 with TRBJ2-3; a weak D match, TRBD2 (6 bases). Germline V gene sequence: CDR1 MNHNY, CDR2 SVGAGI (reference sequence). V was cut by 4 bases and J by 0 bases, with 11 bases left in between. The CDR3 is made up of 15 amino acids. The CDR3 is CASSWGEKSTDTQYF. CDR3 DNA: TGTGCCAGCAGTTGGGGGGAAAAAAGCACAGATACGCAGTATTTT.